This T cell receptor beta chain originates from a study of CD8+CD57+ T cells in acquired aplastic anemia. About the research overall: Average DNA yield from sorted CD4+ and CD8+ cells was approximately 3.2 ug. Study results and limitations: It was found that more than 25 CD8+ CDR3 sequences were shared between patients and controls. No significant patient-versus-control difference appeared in CD8+ Simpson's diversity.

Profiling that covered TCR beta VDJ and CDR3 relied on genomic DNA as its template. From the reads, TCRdb called clonotypes with MiXCR, one entry per CDR3 protein. The sample records more than 250,000 distinct CDR3 sequences, roughly 50% being singletons. Notes on this clonotype: Its target is unknown. Relative to the germline gene, one junction end is altered; a read error may explain this.

CDR3 length equals 9 residues. Germline V gene lookup returns CDR1 SGHTA and CDR2 FQGNSA. The rearrangement uses TRBV7-2 and TRBJ1-6; D remains ambiguous. The sample was sorted CD4+, CD8+, or CD8+CD57+ T cells (not recorded which) from PBMCs. The receptor comes from a human donor with severe aplastic anemia or a healthy control (not recorded which). The CDR3 is CASSLTPDF. The CDR3 region has the DNA TGTGCCAGCAGTCTAACCCCCGACTTT.